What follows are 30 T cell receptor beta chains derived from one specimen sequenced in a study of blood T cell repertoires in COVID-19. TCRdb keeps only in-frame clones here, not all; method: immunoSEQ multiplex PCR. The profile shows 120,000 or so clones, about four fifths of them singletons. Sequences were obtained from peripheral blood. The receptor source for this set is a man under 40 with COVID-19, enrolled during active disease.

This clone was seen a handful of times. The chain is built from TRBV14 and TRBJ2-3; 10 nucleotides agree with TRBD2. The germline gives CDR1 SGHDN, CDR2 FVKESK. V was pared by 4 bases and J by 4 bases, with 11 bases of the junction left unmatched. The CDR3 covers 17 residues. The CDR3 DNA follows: TGTGCCAGCAGCCGCTACCTAGCGGGAGCCCCCCCAGATACGCAGTATTTT. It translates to CASSRYLAGAPPDTQYF. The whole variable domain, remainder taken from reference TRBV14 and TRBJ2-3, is EAGVTQFPSHSVIEKGQTVTLRCDPISGHDNLYWYRRVMGKEIKFLLHFVKESKQDESGMPNNRFLAERTGGTYSTLKVQPAELEDSGVYFCASSRYLAGAPPDTQYFGPGTRLTVL.

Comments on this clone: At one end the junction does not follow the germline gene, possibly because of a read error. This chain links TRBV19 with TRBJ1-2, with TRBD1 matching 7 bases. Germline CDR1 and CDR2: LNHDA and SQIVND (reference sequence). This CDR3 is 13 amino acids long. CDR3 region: CASSLDRVDGYTF. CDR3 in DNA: TGTGCCAGTAGTCTAGACAGGGTCGATGGCTACACCTTC.

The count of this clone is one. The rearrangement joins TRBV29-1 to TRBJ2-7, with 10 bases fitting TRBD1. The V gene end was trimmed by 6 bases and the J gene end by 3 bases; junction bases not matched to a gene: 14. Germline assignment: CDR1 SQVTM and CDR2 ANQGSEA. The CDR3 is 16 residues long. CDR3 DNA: TGCAGCGTCACAGGACAGGGGGACAGATCCTTCTACGAGCAGTACTTC. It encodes CSVTGQGDRSFYEQYF.

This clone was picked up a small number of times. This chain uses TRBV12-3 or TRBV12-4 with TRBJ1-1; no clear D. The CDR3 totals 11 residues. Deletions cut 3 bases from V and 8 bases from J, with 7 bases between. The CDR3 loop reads CASSFRGEAFF. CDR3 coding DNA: TGTGCCAGCAGTTTCAGAGGGGAAGCTTTCTTT.

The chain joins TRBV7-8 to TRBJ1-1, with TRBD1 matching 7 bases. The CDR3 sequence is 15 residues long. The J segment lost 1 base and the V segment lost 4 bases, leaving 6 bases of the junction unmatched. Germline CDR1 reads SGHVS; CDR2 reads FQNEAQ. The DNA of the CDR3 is TGTGCCAGCAGCTGGGGGACAGTTCCGAACACTGAAGCTTTCTTT. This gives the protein CASSWGTVPNTEAFF.

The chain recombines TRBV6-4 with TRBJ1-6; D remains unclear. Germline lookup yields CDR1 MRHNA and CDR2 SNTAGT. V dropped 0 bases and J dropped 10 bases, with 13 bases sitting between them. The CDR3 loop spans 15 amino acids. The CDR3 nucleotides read TGTGCCAGCAGTGACTCGATTAGCGGAGAGTCACCCCTCCACTTT. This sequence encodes CASSDSISGESPLHF.

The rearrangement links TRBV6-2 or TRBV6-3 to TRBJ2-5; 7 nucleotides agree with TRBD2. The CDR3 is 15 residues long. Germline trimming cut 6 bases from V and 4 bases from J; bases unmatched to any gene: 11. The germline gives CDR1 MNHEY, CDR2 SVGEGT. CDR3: CASSLEGSGSETQYF. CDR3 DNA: TGTGCCAGCAGCCTTGAGGGTAGCGGGTCAGAGACCCAGTACTTC.

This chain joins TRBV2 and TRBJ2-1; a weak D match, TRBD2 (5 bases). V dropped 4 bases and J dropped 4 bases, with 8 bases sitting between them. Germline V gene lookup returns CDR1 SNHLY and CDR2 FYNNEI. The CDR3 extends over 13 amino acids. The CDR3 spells CASSGGRYNEQFF. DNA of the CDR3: TGTGCCAGCAGTGGAGGGCGTTACAATGAGCAGTTCTTC.

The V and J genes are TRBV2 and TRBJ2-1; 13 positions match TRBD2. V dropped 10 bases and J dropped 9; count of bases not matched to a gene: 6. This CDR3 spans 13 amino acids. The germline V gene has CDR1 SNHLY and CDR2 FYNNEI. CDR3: CAIGLAGVGEQFF. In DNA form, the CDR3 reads TGTGCCATCGGACTAGCGGGAGTCGGTGAGCAGTTCTTC.

The CDR3, as DNA: TGTGCCTGGAGTGTAAGTTTTTTCGGAGGGTCCGGAACCGGGGAGCTGTTTTTT. Amino acids: CAWSVSFFGGSGTGELFF. The chain recombines TRBV30 with TRBJ2-2, with D tentatively TRBD2 (6 bases). Trimming shortened V by 0 bases and J by 5 bases, and 22 bases separated the two germline ends. This CDR3 spans 18 amino acids. Germline CDR1 is GTSNPN and CDR2 is SVGIG (reference sequence).

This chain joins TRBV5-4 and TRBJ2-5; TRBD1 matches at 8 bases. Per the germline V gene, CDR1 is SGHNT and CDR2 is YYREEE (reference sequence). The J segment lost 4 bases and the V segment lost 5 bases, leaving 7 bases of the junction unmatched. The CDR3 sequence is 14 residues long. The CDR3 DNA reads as TGTGCCAGCAGGCGTGACAGGGGCGTAGAGACCCAGTACTTC. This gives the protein CASRRDRGVETQYF.

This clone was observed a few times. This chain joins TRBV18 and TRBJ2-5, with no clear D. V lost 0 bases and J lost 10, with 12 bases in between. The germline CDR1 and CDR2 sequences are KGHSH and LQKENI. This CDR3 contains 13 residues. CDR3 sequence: CASSPPAPSVQYF. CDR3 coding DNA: TGTGCCAGCTCACCACCAGCTCCCTCGGTCCAGTACTTC.

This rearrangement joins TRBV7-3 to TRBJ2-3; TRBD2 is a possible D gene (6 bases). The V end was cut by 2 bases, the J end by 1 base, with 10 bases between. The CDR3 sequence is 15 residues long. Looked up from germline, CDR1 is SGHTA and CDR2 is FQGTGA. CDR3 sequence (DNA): TGTGCCAGCAGCTTAGTTCCGGGAGGCACAGATACGCAGTATTTT. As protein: CASSLVPGGTDTQYF.

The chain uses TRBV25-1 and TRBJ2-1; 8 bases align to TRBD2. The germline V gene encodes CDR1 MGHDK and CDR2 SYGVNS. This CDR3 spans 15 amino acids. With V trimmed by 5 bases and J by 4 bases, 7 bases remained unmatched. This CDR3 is CASSQSGRAYNEQFF. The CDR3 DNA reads TGTGCCAGCAGTCAAAGCGGGAGAGCATACAATGAGCAGTTCTTC.

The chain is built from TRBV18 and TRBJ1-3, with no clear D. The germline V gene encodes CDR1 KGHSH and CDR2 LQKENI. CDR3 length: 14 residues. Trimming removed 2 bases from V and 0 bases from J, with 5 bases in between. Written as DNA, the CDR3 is TGTGCCAGCTCACCAGCTATCTCTGGAAACACCATATATTTT. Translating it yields CASSPAISGNTIYF.

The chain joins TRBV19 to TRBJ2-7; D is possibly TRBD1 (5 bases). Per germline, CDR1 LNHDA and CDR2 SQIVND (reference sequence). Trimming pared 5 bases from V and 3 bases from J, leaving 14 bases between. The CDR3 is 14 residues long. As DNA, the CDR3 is TGTGCCAGTAGTCCCGCAGCAGGGTACTACGAGCAGTACTTC. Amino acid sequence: CASSPAAGYYEQYF. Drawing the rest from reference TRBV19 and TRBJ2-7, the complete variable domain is DGGITQSPKYLFRKEGQNVTLSCEQNLNHDAMYWYRQDPGQGLRLIYYSQIVNDFQKGDIAEGYSVSREKKESFPLTVTSAQKNPTAFYLCASSPAAGYYEQYFGPGTRLTVT.

Here the CDR3 reads CASSRAGGLSTDTQYF. CDR3 coding DNA: TGTGCCAGCAGCAGAGCGGGGGGGCTGAGCACAGATACGCAGTATTTT. The chain recombines TRBV7-2 with TRBJ2-3, with 10 bases lining up with TRBD2. The CDR3 length is 16 residues. The ends lost 5 bases at V and 0 bases at J; junction bases unmatched: 5. The V gene's germline CDR1 is SGHTA and CDR2 FQGNSA.

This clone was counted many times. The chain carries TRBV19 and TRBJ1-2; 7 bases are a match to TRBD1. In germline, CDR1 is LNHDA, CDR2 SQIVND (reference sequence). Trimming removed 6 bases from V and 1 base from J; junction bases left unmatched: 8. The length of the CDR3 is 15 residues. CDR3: CASRGDSAGNYGYTF. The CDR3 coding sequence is TGTGCCAGTAGAGGGGACAGTGCGGGTAACTATGGCTACACCTTC.

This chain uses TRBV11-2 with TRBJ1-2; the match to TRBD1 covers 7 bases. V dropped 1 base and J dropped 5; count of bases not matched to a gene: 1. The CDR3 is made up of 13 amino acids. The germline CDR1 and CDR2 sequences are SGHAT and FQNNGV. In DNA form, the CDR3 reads TGTGCCAGCAGCTTAGCGACAGGGTATGGCTACACCTTC. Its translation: CASSLATGYGYTF.

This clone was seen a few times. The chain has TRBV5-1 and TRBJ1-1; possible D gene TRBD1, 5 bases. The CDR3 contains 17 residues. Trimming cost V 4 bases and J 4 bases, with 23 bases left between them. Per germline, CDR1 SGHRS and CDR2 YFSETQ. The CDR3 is CASSITPSSGKATEAFF. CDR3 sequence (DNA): TGCGCCAGCAGCATCACGCCATCATCAGGGAAGGCCACTGAAGCTTTCTTT.

For the CDR3, the DNA is TGCGCCAGCAGCTTAGCCCCTATGCGGGCTGGTGGAAACACCATATATTTT. It specifies CASSLAPMRAGGNTIYF. The chain couples TRBV5-1 to TRBJ1-3, with D hard to call. This CDR3 region has 17 residues. V shed 2 bases and J shed 3 bases, with 18 bases lying between them. Germline V gene data show CDR1 as SGHRS and CDR2 as YFSETQ.

The CDR3 loop is CSAGTGRYEQYF. CDR3 bases: TGCAGCGCGGGGACAGGGCGCTACGAGCAGTACTTC. The J gene is TRBJ2-7, the V gene TRBV29-1; 9 bases align to TRBD1. The CDR3 is 12 amino acids. Trimming took 7 bases from V and 3 from J; bases not matched to a gene: 4. The germline V gene encodes CDR1 SQVTM and CDR2 ANQGSEA.

The CDR3 region has the DNA TGTGCCAGCAGCAGACAGGGCAGCCTTCCCGGGGAGCTGTTTTTT. This sequence encodes CASSRQGSLPGELFF. This chain joins TRBV14 and TRBJ2-2, with 7 bases lining up with TRBD1. This CDR3 region has 15 residues. Trimming removed 5 bases from V and 6 bases from J; junction bases left unmatched: 9. Per germline, CDR1 SGHDN and CDR2 FVKESK.

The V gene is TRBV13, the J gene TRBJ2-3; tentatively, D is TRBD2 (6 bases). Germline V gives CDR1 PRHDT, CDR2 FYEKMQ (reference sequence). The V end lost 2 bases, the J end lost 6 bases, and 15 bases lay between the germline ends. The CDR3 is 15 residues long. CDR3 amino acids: CASSLWEPGGDTQYF. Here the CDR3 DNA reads TGTGCCAGCAGCTTATGGGAGCCCGGAGGGGATACGCAGTATTTT. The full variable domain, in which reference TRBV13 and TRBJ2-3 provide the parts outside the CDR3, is AAGVIQSPRHLIKEKRETATLKCYPIPRHDTVYWYQQGPGQDPQFLISFYEKMQSDKGSIPDRFSAQQFSDYHSELNMSSLELGDSALYFCASSLWEPGGDTQYFGPGTRLTVL.

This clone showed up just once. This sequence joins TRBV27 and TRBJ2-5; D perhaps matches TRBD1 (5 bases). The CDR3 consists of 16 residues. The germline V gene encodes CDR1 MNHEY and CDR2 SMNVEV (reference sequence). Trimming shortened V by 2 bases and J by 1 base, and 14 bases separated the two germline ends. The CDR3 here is CASSLGPLGAQETQYF. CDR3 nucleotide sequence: TGTGCCAGCAGTTTAGGTCCTCTAGGGGCCCAAGAGACCCAGTACTTC.

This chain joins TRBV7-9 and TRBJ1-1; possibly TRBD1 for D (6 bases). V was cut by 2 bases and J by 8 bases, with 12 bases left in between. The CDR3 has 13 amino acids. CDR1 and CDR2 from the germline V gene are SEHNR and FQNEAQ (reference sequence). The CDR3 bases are TGTGCCAGCAGCTTAATTTCAGGGGACGAAGCTTTCTTT. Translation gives CASSLISGDEAFF. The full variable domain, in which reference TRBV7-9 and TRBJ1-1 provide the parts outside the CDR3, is DTGVSQNPRHKITKRGQNVTFRCDPISEHNRLYWYRQTLGQGPEFLTYFQNEAQLEKSRLLSDRFSAERPKGSFSTLEIQRTEQGDSAMYLCASSLISGDEAFFGQGTRLTVV.

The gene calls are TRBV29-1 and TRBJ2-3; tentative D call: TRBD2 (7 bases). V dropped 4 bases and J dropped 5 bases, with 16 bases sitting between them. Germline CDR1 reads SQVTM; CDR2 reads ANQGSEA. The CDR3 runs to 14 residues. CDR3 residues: CSVVYGGAIDTQYF. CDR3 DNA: TGCAGCGTTGTATATGGGGGGGCCATAGATACGCAGTATTTT.

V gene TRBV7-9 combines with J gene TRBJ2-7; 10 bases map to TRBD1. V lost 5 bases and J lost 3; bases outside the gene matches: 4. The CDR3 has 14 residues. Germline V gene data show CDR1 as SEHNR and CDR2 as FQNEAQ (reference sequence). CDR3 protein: CASSPGTGVYEQYF. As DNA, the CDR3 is TGTGCCAGCAGCCCAGGGACAGGGGTCTACGAGCAGTACTTC.

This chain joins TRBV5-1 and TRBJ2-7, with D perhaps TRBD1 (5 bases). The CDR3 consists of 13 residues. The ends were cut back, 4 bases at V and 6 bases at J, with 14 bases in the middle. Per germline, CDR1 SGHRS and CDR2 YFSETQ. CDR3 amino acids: CASSARVDGEQYF. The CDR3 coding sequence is TGCGCCAGCAGCGCCAGGGTAGATGGCGAGCAGTACTTC.

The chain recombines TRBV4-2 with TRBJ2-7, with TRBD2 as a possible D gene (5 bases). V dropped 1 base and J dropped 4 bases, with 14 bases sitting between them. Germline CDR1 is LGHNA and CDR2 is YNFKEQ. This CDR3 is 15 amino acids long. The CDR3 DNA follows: TGTGCCAGCAGCCAAGCAGAAGGACTCGGTTACGAGCAGTACTTC. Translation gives CASSQAEGLGYEQYF.